This entry describes one T cell receptor (beta chain). As yet, its antigen is unknown. The CDR3 runs 15 residues. CDR1 is MNHEY and CDR2 is SVGAGI in the germline V gene. Trimming stripped 0 bases from V and 0 bases from J, with 8 bases between. TCRdb's copy holds only in-frame clones and misses some; the assay was immunoSEQ multiplex PCR. This sample has around 110,000 clones, with 90% found just once. The data were taken from a study of T cell clones after liver transplantation. Overall study: Apart from a few HCV-positive recipients, transplants were for non-autoimmune, non-viral reasons. Draws occurred before transplant, before withdrawal, and after complete or failed withdrawal.

Study results and caveats: Migration into the graft, not deletion, may explain lost graft donor-reactive T cells. Circulating graft-donor-reactive CD4 TCRbeta sequences fell significantly post-transplant in most of the 8 subjects.

V is TRBV6-5 and J is TRBJ1-2; D gene uncertain. The input for sequencing was CD4+ T cells from blood, taken 12 months after liver transplant. The sequence came from a human patient who received a liver transplant. Some of the T cells may derive from the graft donor. The CDR3 here is CASSYSRAPNYGYTF. In DNA, the CDR3 is TGTGCCAGCAGTTACTCCCGGGCTCCTAACTATGGCTACACCTTC.